The sequence of this TCR beta chain was determined in a study of T-cell reconstitution after alpha-beta-depleted transplantation in children. Whole-study results and caveats: Alpha-beta T cells present about two months after transplant were reported to originate from several hundred expanded graft clones. Newly produced T cells mostly accounted for T-cell counts and diversity one year post-transplant.

Germline V gene lookup returns CDR1 MNHEY and CDR2 SMNVEV (reference sequence). Trimming pared 5 bases from V and 0 bases from J, leaving 17 bases between. The CDR3 covers 18 residues. Preparation of the TCRbeta library was carried out with unique molecular identifiers. MiXCR, run by TCRdb on the PCR reads, gives a single entry per CDR3 protein. The table shows more than 90,000 distinct CDR3 sequences, with 9% to 12% occurring only once. Remarks on this clonotype: Its antigen is as yet unknown.

The gene calls are TRBV27 and TRBJ2-6, with D possibly being TRBD1 (7 bases). This TCR was recovered from a boy aged 2-15 years with acute lymphoblastic leukemia, due to receive a stem cell transplant. The specimen was PBMCs, collected before TCRalphabeta/CD19-depleted stem cell transplant. CDR3 sequence (DNA): TGTGCCAGCAGTCCAATCCCAGGGGGGTCCTCTGGGGCCAACGTCCTGACTTTC. It yields the protein CASSPIPGGSSGANVLTF.